The TCR beta chain described here comes from a study of cytomegalovirus exposure and HLA in healthy donors. Study information: A prior analysis found some 110 million unique TCR beta sequences from 150 million to 200 million T cells.

This clone was counted a few times. Antigen unknown. Overall study findings and caveats: Investigators reported approximately 150 TCR beta chains as tied to cytomegalovirus.

The PCR ran on 60 Vbeta and 13 Jbeta primers. The data were produced by immunoSEQ multiplex PCR, yet TCRdb's version contains in-frame clones alone and is incomplete. The table includes 140,000 or so clones, approximately 57% detected once. The sequence was collected from a male donor in good health and CMV-seronegative. What was sequenced was PBMCs.

CDR3 protein: CATAAGGIVDTQYF. The CDR3 region has the DNA TGTGCCACCGCAGCGGGGGGGATCGTAGATACGCAGTATTTT. This chain uses TRBV15 with TRBJ2-3, with 10 bases identical to TRBD2. Germline V gives CDR1 LNHNV, CDR2 YYDKDF (reference sequence). V lost 8 bases, J lost 5 bases, and 7 bases stayed unmatched. The CDR3 extends over 14 amino acids.